These 24 T cell receptor beta chains came from one sample sequenced in a study of T cell responses to AZD1222 COVID-19 vaccine. The repertoire was sequenced with immunoSEQ multiplex PCR; TCRdb's copy has only in-frame clones and lacks some. The top ten clones hold over 10% of a sample with tens of thousands of clones, roughly 90% of them seen once. Sample: peripheral blood, taken 28 days after the second AZD1222 dose. These receptor sequences come from an adult who received the AZD1222 COVID-19 vaccine.

The chain couples TRBV9 to TRBJ1-5; a possible D gene is TRBD1 (6 bases). Germline CDR1 is SGDLS and CDR2 is YYNGEE. Trimming cost V 4 bases and J 8 bases, with 13 bases left between them. The CDR3 is made up of 13 amino acids. This CDR3 reads CASSLHRVKPQHF. The DNA of the CDR3 is TGTGCCAGCAGCTTACACAGGGTTAAGCCCCAGCATTTT.

This clone was picked up a small number of times. This chain uses TRBV5-1 with TRBJ2-1; possibly TRBD1 for D (6 bases). The CDR3 covers 14 residues. Germline CDR1 reads SGHRS; CDR2 reads YFSETQ. Trimming cost V 4 bases and J 5 bases, with 13 bases left between them. The CDR3 is CASSVRDTNNEQFF. In DNA, the CDR3 is TGCGCCAGCAGCGTCCGGGACACCAACAATGAGCAGTTCTTC.

The chain joins TRBV6-5 to TRBJ1-3; 7 positions match TRBD1. The CDR3 contains 15 residues. V lost 6 bases, J lost 0 bases, and 5 bases stayed unmatched. CDR1 and CDR2 from the germline V gene are MNHEY and SVGAGI. The CDR3 loop is CASRGTAFSGNTIYF. CDR3 sequence (DNA): TGTGCCAGCAGGGGGACAGCCTTCTCTGGAAACACCATATATTTT.

The J gene is TRBJ2-7, the V gene TRBV12-5; 7 bases match TRBD1. The CDR3 is 12 amino acids. Germline-derived CDR1 and CDR2 are LGHNT and FRNRAP. The CDR3 sequence is CALQDRRYEQYF. The CDR3 nucleotides read TGTGCCCTACAGGACAGGCGTTACGAGCAGTACTTC.

This chain uses TRBV9 with TRBJ1-6; D is uncertain. This CDR3 contains 14 residues. Trimming cost V 2 bases and J 13 bases, with 16 bases left between them. CDR1 SGDLS and CDR2 YYNGEE come from the germline V gene. The CDR3 sequence: CASSVGYQGPPLHF. The DNA of the CDR3 is TGTGCCAGCAGCGTTGGTTACCAAGGGCCTCCCCTCCACTTT.

This clone was seen just once. V gene TRBV4-3 combines with J gene TRBJ2-4; the D is unclear. CDR3 length equals 21 residues. Trimming cost V 0 bases and J 1 base, with 25 bases left between them. The germline V gene encodes CDR1 LGHNA and CDR2 YSLEER. The CDR3 bases are TGCGCCAGCAGCCAAGATACACCAGGCCGCCGGGCCCCTAATGCCAAAAACATTCAGTACTTC. As protein: CASSQDTPGRRAPNAKNIQYF.

The CDR3 loop reads CSVGSHLNTEAFF. CDR3 coding DNA: TGCAGCGTTGGAAGTCACTTGAACACTGAAGCTTTCTTT. V usage is TRBV29-1 and J usage is TRBJ1-1; D gene uncertain. CDR3 length equals 13 residues. Germline lookup yields CDR1 SQVTM and CDR2 ANQGSEA. V lost 4 bases and J 0 bases, leaving 9 bases between the germline ends.

The chain joins TRBV19 to TRBJ1-2; D may be TRBD1 (6 bases). The CDR3 is 15 amino acids. V was trimmed by 1 base and J by 8 bases, leaving 17 bases between them. CDR1 is LNHDA and CDR2 is SQIVND in the germline V gene (reference sequence). This chain's CDR3 is CASSIVGATNFGYTF. The CDR3 nucleotides read TGTGCCAGTAGTATAGTGGGGGCTACAAACTTCGGCTACACCTTC.

The V and J genes are TRBV7-2 and TRBJ1-2; D is unresolved. Trimming stripped 1 base from V and 8 bases from J, with 20 bases between. The CDR3 is 16 residues long. The V gene's germline CDR1 is SGHTA and CDR2 FQGNSA. Written as DNA, the CDR3 is TGTGCCAGCAGCTTAGTTGGGAGTTTGGAGGCCCGGGGCTACACCTTC. This sequence encodes CASSLVGSLEARGYTF.

The rearrangement joins TRBV7-2 to TRBJ1-1; maybe TRBD1 (5 bases). The germline V and J ends were trimmed by 5 bases and 5 bases, with 15 bases remaining between them. The germline gives CDR1 SGHTA, CDR2 FQGNSA. This CDR3 spans 14 amino acids. CDR3 coding DNA: TGTGCCAGCAGCCGGGACGCGAGGGGTACTGAAGCTTTCTTT. Its protein product is CASSRDARGTEAFF.

The chain links TRBV30 to TRBJ2-3; 11 nucleotides align to TRBD1. This CDR3 spans 15 amino acids. V shed 4 bases, J shed 2 bases, and the junction held 5 bases outside the gene matches. CDR1 is GTSNPN and CDR2 is SVGIG in the germline V gene (reference sequence). CDR3 sequence: CAWIRDRGTTDTQYF. In DNA, the CDR3 is TGTGCCTGGATCCGGGACAGGGGGACCACAGATACGCAGTATTTT.

The genes are TRBV9 and TRBJ2-1, with 12 bases identical to TRBD2. Germline-derived CDR1 and CDR2 are SGDLS and YYNGEE. V lost 2 bases, J lost 7 bases, and 19 bases stayed unmatched. This CDR3 contains 20 residues. Here the CDR3 DNA reads TGTGCCAGCAGCGTGGCCCCCTCAATACAAGCTAGCGGGGGGGCGAATGAGCAGTTCTTC. This codes for CASSVAPSIQASGGANEQFF.

The table lists this clone with a count of one. The chain links TRBV6-2 or TRBV6-3 to TRBJ1-2; D gene unclear. Trimming removed 2 bases at V and 7 bases at J, with 11 bases between. The CDR3 totals 13 residues. In germline, CDR1 is MNHEY, CDR2 SVGEGT. This CDR3 is CASSYGVGGGYTF. Written as DNA, the CDR3 is TGTGCCAGCAGTTACGGAGTCGGTGGTGGCTACACCTTC.

This clone was counted once. The rearrangement joins TRBV5-1 to TRBJ1-3; the D is unclear. The germline gives CDR1 SGHRS, CDR2 YFSETQ. The CDR3 length is 14 residues. The ends were cut back, 0 bases at V and 0 bases at J, with 4 bases in the middle. This CDR3 reads CASSLEGSGNTIYF. The CDR3 DNA reads TGCGCCAGCAGCTTGGAAGGCTCTGGAAACACCATATATTTT.

This sequence joins TRBV12-3 or TRBV12-4 and TRBJ2-7, with TRBD1 as a possible D gene (6 bases). Trimming stripped 5 bases from V and 1 base from J, with 9 bases between. There are 13 residues in the CDR3. The CDR3 DNA sequence: TGTGCCAGCAGTGTCGGGACATCCTACGAGCAGTACTTC. It translates to CASSVGTSYEQYF.

This sequence joins TRBV4-1 and TRBJ2-7, with a possible D match to TRBD1 (6 bases). V was clipped by 2 bases and J by 5 bases, with 19 bases between them. The CDR3 totals 16 residues. CDR1 is MGHRA, CDR2 YSYEKL, per germline. CDR3 region: CASSQPYQGTADEQYF. CDR3 nucleotides: TGCGCCAGCAGCCAACCCTACCAGGGGACGGCTGACGAGCAGTACTTC.

The table lists this clone with a count of one. The chain employs TRBV11-2 and TRBJ1-3; D not certain. The V end lost 3 bases, the J end lost 0 bases, and 15 bases lay between the germline ends. This CDR3 has 17 amino acids. Germline CDR1 SGHAT, CDR2 FQNNGV. The CDR3 DNA reads as TGTGCCAGCAGCTTTCAGGTCCTGACGCTCTCTGGAAACACCATATATTTT. Amino acid sequence: CASSFQVLTLSGNTIYF.

The chain joins TRBV6-5 to TRBJ1-1; TRBD1 might be the D (6 bases). This CDR3 region has 13 residues. Germline CDR1 is MNHEY and CDR2 is SVGAGI. The V end was cut by 5 bases, the J end by 4 bases, with 11 bases between. The CDR3 nucleotides read TGTGCCAGCAGTAGGGGCAGGGGCACTGAAGCTTTCTTT. Encoded protein: CASSRGRGTEAFF.

The V gene is TRBV7-2, the J gene TRBJ2-4, with TRBD2 matching over 9 bases. This CDR3 has 17 residues. V lost 11 bases, J lost 0 bases, and 14 bases stayed unmatched. The germline V gene encodes CDR1 SGHTA and CDR2 FQGNSA. The CDR3: CASNPSSGGLAKNIQYF. The CDR3 nucleotides read TGTGCCTCGAACCCATCAAGCGGGGGGTTAGCCAAAAACATTCAGTACTTC.

V and J are TRBV27 and TRBJ1-2, with 9 nucleotides matching TRBD1. With 4 bases clipped from V and 2 bases from J, the junction kept 5 bases outside the gene matches. This CDR3 comprises 15 residues. CDR1 is MNHEY and CDR2 is SMNVEV in the germline V gene (reference sequence). In nucleotides, the CDR3 is TGTGCCAGCAGTTCTTTACAGGGGGCCAACTATGGCTACACCTTC. Translating gives CASSSLQGANYGYTF.

The chain uses TRBV28 and TRBJ2-5, with 8 bases that match TRBD2. The length of the CDR3 is 14 residues. After removal of 6 bases from V and 5 bases from J, the junction contained 8 bases not matched to a gene. In germline, CDR1 is MDHEN, CDR2 SYDVKM. Written as DNA, the CDR3 is TGTGCCAGCAGGGAGCGGGAGCCGGAGGAGACCCAGTACTTC. Translation gives CASREREPEETQYF.

This chain's CDR3 is CASRQGADYGYTF. The CDR3 DNA reads as TGTGCCAGCAGACAGGGGGCTGACTATGGCTACACCTTC. The chain recombines TRBV6-4 with TRBJ1-2; 9 nucleotides align to TRBD1. Germline CDR1 MRHNA, CDR2 SNTAGT. The CDR3 runs 13 residues. The V gene end was trimmed by 6 bases and the J gene end by 3 bases; junction bases not matched to a gene: 2.

The gene calls are TRBV11-2 and TRBJ2-5; 7 nucleotides line up with TRBD1. The CDR3 length is 13 residues. After removal of 5 bases from V and 5 bases from J, the junction contained 5 bases not matched to a gene. CDR1 and CDR2 (germline): SGHAT, FQNNGV. The CDR3 sequence: CASSRQGQETQYF. CDR3 coding DNA: TGTGCCAGCAGCCGACAGGGTCAGGAGACCCAGTACTTC.

This chain joins TRBV24-1 and TRBJ2-7; 8 bases align to TRBD1. The length of the CDR3 is 15 residues. Germline-derived CDR1 and CDR2 are KGHDR and SFDVKD. With V trimmed by 4 bases and J by 1 base, 5 bases remained unmatched. The CDR3 region has the DNA TGTGCCACCAGTGACACCGGGACAGGTTCCTACGAGCAGTACTTC. It translates to CATSDTGTGSYEQYF.